This T cell receptor (beta chain) was identified in a study of T cells after yellow fever vaccination. The study's findings and limits: Contamination by abundant bulk-population clonotypes could be present in FACS-sorted repertoires. Booster samples showed a return of most primary-vaccination clones (under 97% CD4, around 88% CD8).

Regarding this clonotype: Its antigen remains unidentified.

Trimming cost V 4 bases and J 7 bases; bases outside gene matches: 10. The CDR3 spans 15 residues. Per germline, CDR1 SGHRS and CDR2 YFSETQ. Template switching with 5'RACE generated the TCR cDNA and added a universal primer site and UMIs. TCRdb recomputed calls from the 5' RACE reads with MiXCR, one row per CDR3 protein. In the table there are 500,000 to 650,000 distinct CDR3 sequences, 17% of which are singletons. The chain couples TRBV5-1 to TRBJ2-1; 8 bases map to TRBD1. Sequenced here: PBMCs, sampled around 5 days after the first yellow fever vaccination. The receptor's source is a man aged 18-30 years who received the YFV17D yellow fever vaccine. CDR3 amino acids: CASSPGQGEFNEQFF. In DNA form, the CDR3 reads TGCGCCAGCAGCCCTGGACAGGGTGAGTTTAATGAGCAGTTCTTC.